This TCR beta chain was obtained from a study of T cell repertoires in ileal Crohn's disease. Study-wide context: All patients had surgery for stricturing (roughly 61%) or penetrating (39%) disease. TCRB immunosequencing input was around 460 nanograms of biopsy DNA per sample.

This clone is judged large. Its cognate antigen is unknown. The protocol was immunoSEQ multiplex PCR, while the TCRdb copy is restricted to in-frame clones and leaves out a portion. The table has 17,000 or so clones, 76% seen once; the top ten hold around 4%. The germline CDR1 and CDR2 sequences are WSHSY and SAAADI. The CDR3 runs to 16 residues. V lost 3 bases, J lost 3 bases, and 17 bases lay in between. Study findings and constraints: All patients with clonality above 26.8% had endoscopic recurrence.

Sample time point: inflamed ileum from the surgical specimen. The receptor comes from an adult with Crohn's disease. Sequenced: ileal tissue. The V and J genes are TRBV10-2 and TRBJ1-2; D ambiguous. CDR3 sequence: CASSEGFLAVDYGYTF. CDR3 DNA: TGCGCCAGCAGTGAAGGGTTTTTGGCAGTAGACTATGGCTACACCTTC.